Listed below are T cell receptor beta chains from one sample, sequenced in a study of naive and memory T cell subsets. Each CDR3 protein gets one entry after TCRdb re-called the UMI-ligation and nested PCR reads with MiXCR. The sample records some 83,000 distinct CDR3 sequences, less than 15% being singletons. Sequencing input: central memory CD4+ T cells from blood. The receptors come from a human donor in good health. The CDR3 runs from the conserved cysteine through the conserved F or W. A D gene is named only where the DNA matches it firmly. The listing skips clone size in some rows; elsewhere it reads once, few, many or a size class.

few	TRBV5-6	TRBD1	TRBJ2-1	CASSFYGTGEFF	TGTGCCAGCAGCTTTTACGGGACAGGAGAGTTCTTC
NA	TRBV29-1	NA	TRBJ1-5	CSVKGEGRNQPQHF	TGCAGCGTAAAAGGGGAGGGGAGAAATCAGCCCCAGCATTTT
few	TRBV10-3	TRBD2	TRBJ2-5	CAISESAGGEETQYF	TGTGCCATCAGTGAGTCGGCGGGAGGCGAAGAGACCCAGTACTTC
few	TRBV7-6	TRBD1	TRBJ1-6	CASSFTAAGQGQQNSPLHF	TGTGCCAGCAGCTTCACGGCTGCGGGACAGGGGCAACAAAATTCACCCCTCCACTTT
NA	TRBV30	NA	TRBJ1-5	CAWSVDSGNQPQHF	TGTGCCTGGAGTGTAGACTCAGGCAATCAGCCCCAGCATTTT
NA	TRBV6-1	TRBD2	TRBJ2-1	CASKSGRTSGWHEQFF	TGTGCCAGCAAAAGTGGGAGGACTAGCGGGTGGCATGAGCAGTTCTTC
few	TRBV6-5	NA	TRBJ2-5	CASSYSYSQETQYF	TGTGCCAGCAGTTACTCTTACAGCCAAGAGACCCAGTACTTC
few	TRBV15	TRBD1	TRBJ1-5	CATSRELDGQGGQPQHF	TGTGCCACCAGCAGAGAACTGGACGGACAGGGCGGTCAGCCCCAGCATTTT
few	TRBV7-2	NA	TRBJ2-1	CASSSGGGTRSSYNEQFF	TGTGCCAGCAGCTCGGGGGGCGGGACCCGGAGCTCCTACAATGAGCAGTTCTTC
few	TRBV2	TRBD2	TRBJ2-5	CASRGPGLAEEETQYF	TGTGCCAGCAGGGGGCCGGGACTAGCGGAAGAAGAGACCCAGTACTTC
many	TRBV5-4	NA	TRBJ2-1	CASSKGASGNNEQFF	TGTGCCAGCAGCAAGGGGGCTAGCGGCAACAATGAGCAGTTCTTC
few	TRBV7-8	TRBD2	TRBJ2-1	CASSLSGLAGLYNEQFF	TGTGCCAGCAGCCTCTCAGGACTAGCGGGGTTGTACAATGAGCAGTTCTTC
NA	TRBV7-2	NA	TRBJ2-1	CASSAGRGYEQFF	TGTGCCAGCAGCGCAGGAAGAGGTTATGAGCAGTTCTTC
few	TRBV12-3/TRBV12-4	NA	TRBJ1-2	CASSPGQLYGYTF	TGTGCCAGCAGTCCAGGACAGCTCTATGGCTACACCTTC
few	TRBV5-1	TRBD2	TRBJ2-5	CASRRASGPQETQYF	TGCGCCAGCAGGAGGGCTAGCGGGCCCCAAGAGACCCAGTACTTC
many	TRBV20-1	NA	TRBJ2-1	CSARGLALFF	TGCAGTGCTAGGGGCTTAGCGCTGTTCTTC
NA	TRBV3-1	NA	TRBJ2-2	CASSQDRLKVGELFF	TGTGCCAGCAGCCAAGATAGGCTAAAGGTCGGGGAGCTGTTTTTT
many	TRBV5-1	TRBD1	TRBJ2-7	CASSARSGTGGASYEQYF	TGCGCCAGCAGCGCCCGGTCGGGGACAGGGGGCGCCTCTTACGAGCAGTACTTC
few	TRBV6-2/TRBV6-3	NA	TRBJ2-7	CASSYLYNRWDEQYF	TGTGCCAGCAGTTACCTTTACAACAGGTGGGACGAGCAGTACTTC
few	TRBV14	TRBD1	TRBJ2-3	CASSHIGQGTDTQYF	TGTGCCAGCAGTCATATTGGACAGGGTACAGATACGCAGTATTTT
NA	TRBV20-1	NA	TRBJ1-6	CSARDFQGPASPLHF	TGCAGTGCTAGAGATTTCCAGGGGCCTGCGTCACCCCTCCACTTT
few	TRBV11-2	NA	TRBJ1-3	CASSLRPGNTIYF	TGTGCCAGCAGCTTAAGACCTGGAAACACCATATATTTT
NA	TRBV29-1	NA	TRBJ1-6	CSVTEGGGSPLHF	TGCAGCGTTACGGAAGGGGGTGGGTCACCCCTCCACTTT
few	TRBV18	NA	TRBJ1-6	CASSQGGAANSPLHF	TGTGCCAGCTCACAGGGAGGCGCCGCCAATTCACCCCTCCACTTT
NA	TRBV15	NA	TRBJ2-2	CATSSEGGGGRELFF	TGTGCCACCAGCAGTGAAGGGGGTGGAGGGCGGGAGCTGTTTTTT
NA	TRBV28	TRBD2	TRBJ2-7	CASSPATSGNYEQYF	TGTGCCAGCAGCCCTGCGACTAGCGGGAACTACGAGCAGTACTTC
NA	TRBV30	NA	TRBJ1-3	CAWNGDNTIYF	TGTGCCTGGAACGGGGACAACACCATATATTTT
many	TRBV27	NA	TRBJ2-5	CASSLTPPGTWQTQYF	TGTGCCAGCAGTTTAACCCCGCCCGGAACGTGGCAGACCCAGTACTTC
few	TRBV7-9	TRBD2	TRBJ2-5	CASSLERGGPETQYF	TGTGCCAGCAGCTTAGAAAGGGGAGGGCCGGAGACCCAGTACTTC
few	TRBV5-1	NA	TRBJ2-5	CASSSRPLETQYF	TGCGCCAGCAGCTCCCGCCCCCTGGAGACCCAGTACTTC
NA	TRBV5-1	TRBD1	TRBJ1-1	CASKDSTGGTEAFF	TGCGCCAGCAAGGATTCGACAGGGGGCACTGAAGCTTTCTTT
many	TRBV14	TRBD2	TRBJ2-3	CASSQVDSGRRDTQYF	TGTGCCAGCAGCCAAGTGGATAGCGGGAGGAGAGATACGCAGTATTTT
many	TRBV10-3	NA	TRBJ2-2	CATAGIPDTGELFF	TGTGCCACGGCGGGAATACCGGACACCGGGGAGCTGTTTTTT
few	TRBV20-1	TRBD1	TRBJ1-5	CSASSNRGRRSNQPQHF	TGCAGTGCTAGTTCAAACAGGGGGCGTCGGAGCAATCAGCCCCAGCATTTT
few	TRBV28	TRBD1	TRBJ1-2	CASTRQGVAGYTF	TGTGCCAGCACCCGACAGGGGGTAGCGGGCTACACCTTC
many	TRBV20-1	TRBD1	TRBJ2-6	CSAGDRGTTGANVLTF	TGCAGTGCTGGGGACAGGGGTACAACTGGGGCCAACGTCCTGACTTTC
NA	TRBV7-9	TRBD1	TRBJ2-1	CASRPGTGSYNEQFF	TGTGCCAGCAGACCTGGGACAGGCTCCTACAATGAGCAGTTCTTC
NA	TRBV2	NA	TRBJ2-1	CASRQLGVLDEQFF	TGTGCCAGCAGGCAACTGGGGGTTCTCGATGAGCAGTTCTTC
few	TRBV20-1	NA	TRBJ2-1	CSGSDNEQFF	TGCAGTGGTAGTGACAATGAGCAGTTCTTC
many	TRBV7-3	NA	TRBJ2-2	CASSLIPGETGELFF	TGTGCCAGCAGCTTAATTCCAGGGGAGACCGGGGAGCTGTTTTTT
many	TRBV10-1	TRBD2	TRBJ2-7	CASSLSGSSYEQYF	TGCGCCAGCAGTCTAAGCGGGAGTTCCTACGAGCAGTACTTC
many	TRBV7-9	NA	TRBJ2-3	CASSLRAQADTQYF	TGTGCCAGCAGCCTTCGGGCCCAAGCAGATACGCAGTATTTT
many	TRBV6-2/TRBV6-3	NA	TRBJ2-3	CASSYSFTGTRLSTDTQYF	TGTGCCAGCAGTTACTCGTTTACGGGGACTCGGCTTAGCACAGATACGCAGTATTTT
many	TRBV7-2	TRBD1	TRBJ1-5	CASSLDPGTGAYQHF	TGTGCCAGCAGCTTAGACCCGGGGACAGGCGCATACCAGCATTTT
few	TRBV7-8	NA	TRBJ1-4	CASSSRAWNEKLFF	TGTGCCAGCAGCTCACGAGCATGGAATGAAAAACTGTTTTTT
many	TRBV24-1	NA	TRBJ2-5	CATSDPTRGGLETQYF	TGTGCCACCAGTGACCCAACAAGGGGAGGTTTAGAGACCCAGTACTTC
NA	TRBV6-2/TRBV6-3	TRBD2	TRBJ2-3	CASSTSGREDTQYF	TGTGCCAGCAGTACTAGCGGGAGGGAAGATACGCAGTATTTT
many	TRBV11-2	NA	TRBJ2-1	CASSLDLRRRSYNEQFF	TGTGCCAGCAGCTTAGATCTCAGGAGGCGTTCCTACAATGAGCAGTTCTTC
many	TRBV20-1	TRBD1	TRBJ2-4	CSARDLGQGAHNIQYF	TGCAGTGCTAGAGATCTGGGACAGGGGGCTCATAACATTCAGTACTTC
NA	TRBV7-2	NA	TRBJ1-5	CASRADSNQPQHF	TGTGCCAGCCGGGCAGATAGCAATCAGCCCCAGCATTTT
NA	TRBV12-3/TRBV12-4	TRBD1	TRBJ2-5	CASTRTGEETQYF	TGTGCCAGCACCAGGACAGGAGAAGAGACCCAGTACTTC
NA	TRBV2	TRBD2	TRBJ2-1	CASTPPSSGPGNEQFF	TGTGCCAGCACCCCACCCTCTAGCGGCCCCGGCAATGAGCAGTTCTTC
NA	TRBV28	NA	TRBJ2-3	CASGGLDTQYF	TGTGCCAGCGGGGGGTTAGATACGCAGTATTTT
few	TRBV19	TRBD1	TRBJ1-2	CASSDRTGINYGYTF	TGTGCCAGTAGTGATCGGACAGGGATTAACTATGGCTACACCTTC
NA	TRBV10-3	TRBD1	TRBJ2-7	CAISAQGQEQYF	TGTGCCATCAGTGCGCAGGGACAGGAGCAGTACTTC
NA	TRBV7-2	NA	TRBJ1-5	CASSLDSADNQPQHF	TGTGCCAGCAGCTTAGATTCGGCGGACAATCAGCCCCAGCATTTT
many	TRBV4-3	NA	TRBJ1-4	CASSQDATNEKLFF	TGCGCCAGCAGCCAAGATGCAACTAATGAAAAACTGTTTTTT
few	TRBV2	TRBD1	TRBJ1-2	CASAGTGLISGYTF	TGTGCCAGCGCCGGGACAGGGCTCATAAGTGGCTACACCTTC